Each of the 26 T cell receptor beta chains below was sequenced from the same sample in a study of blood T cell repertoires in COVID-19. Assay: immunoSEQ multiplex PCR; the TCRdb copy retains only in-frame clones and omits some. The table has about 110,000 clones, approximately 85% seen once. The specimen was peripheral blood. These receptor sequences come from a human donor in a cohort sampled during active COVID-19.

This chain links TRBV5-8 with TRBJ2-1; weak D call: TRBD2 (7 bases). V was trimmed by 4 bases and J by 6 bases, leaving 14 bases between them. CDR3 length equals 14 residues. Germline assignment: CDR1 SGHTS and CDR2 YDEGEE. Here the CDR3 reads CASSPGGPSNEQFF. The CDR3 region has the DNA TGTGCCAGCAGCCCCGGGGGGCCGAGCAATGAGCAGTTCTTC.

V usage is TRBV29-1 and J usage is TRBJ1-1; D possibly corresponds to TRBD1 (5 bases). V lost 5 bases, J lost 6 bases, and 22 bases lay in between. This CDR3 is 15 amino acids long. Per the germline V gene, CDR1 is SQVTM and CDR2 is ANQGSEA. CDR3 sequence (DNA): TGCAGCGTTAGTCTCGTAGAGGGACTTAGGTCTGAAGCTTTCTTT. Encoded protein: CSVSLVEGLRSEAFF.

The chain has TRBV2 and TRBJ1-2; 8 nucleotides match TRBD1. V gave up 5 bases and J gave up 5 bases; unmatched junction bases: 4. CDR1 is SNHLY and CDR2 is FYNNEI in the germline V gene. The CDR3 is 13 residues long. CDR3 region: CASSQRQGYGYTF. In DNA form, the CDR3 reads TGTGCCAGCAGTCAGCGACAGGGGTATGGCTACACCTTC.

This chain uses TRBV7-9 with TRBJ2-5; 11 nucleotides line up with TRBD2. The CDR3 runs 17 residues. After removal of 1 base from V and 1 base from J, the junction contained 5 bases not matched to a gene. Germline values: CDR1 SEHNR, CDR2 FQNEAQ (reference sequence). DNA for the CDR3: TGTGCCAGCAGCTTAGGGATAGCGGGGGGGCTCCAAGAGACCCAGTACTTC. It yields the protein CASSLGIAGGLQETQYF.

The J gene is TRBJ2-7, the V gene TRBV6-6; tentatively, D is TRBD1 (5 bases). CDR1 MNHNY and CDR2 SVGAGI come from the germline V gene (reference sequence). The V gene lost 5 bases and the J gene lost 0 bases, with 23 bases spanning the gap. This CDR3 contains 18 residues. As DNA, the CDR3 is TGTGCCAGCAGTCAACAGGAGCCTGCCCCGACTTTCTCCTACGAGCAGTACTTC. Translation gives CASSQQEPAPTFSYEQYF.

V and J are TRBV5-6 and TRBJ2-3; 9 bases map to TRBD2. Germline trimming cut 3 bases from V and 2 bases from J; bases unmatched to any gene: 10. The CDR3 sequence is 17 residues long. The V gene's germline CDR1 is SGHDT and CDR2 YYEEEE. The CDR3 here is CASSWGAGGYDTDTQYF. In DNA form, the CDR3 reads TGTGCCAGCAGCTGGGGAGCGGGAGGCTATGACACAGATACGCAGTATTTT.

The V and J genes are TRBV5-1 and TRBJ1-5, with TRBD1 matching over 9 bases. This CDR3 is built from 15 residues. With 3 bases clipped from V and 7 bases from J, the junction kept 8 bases outside the gene matches. The germline V gene encodes CDR1 SGHRS and CDR2 YFSETQ. The CDR3 coding sequence is TGCGCCAGCAGCTCGACGGGACAGGGCGGACAGCCCCAGCATTTT. It translates to CASSSTGQGGQPQHF. Filled out from reference TRBV5-1 and TRBJ1-5, the complete variable domain reads KAGVTQTPRYLIKTRGQQVTLSCSPISGHRSVSWYQQTPGQGLQFLFEYFSETQRNKGNFPGRFSGRQFSNSRSEMNVSTLELGDSALYLCASSSTGQGGQPQHFGDGTRLSIL.

This chain links TRBV28 with TRBJ1-6; 9 nucleotides line up with TRBD1. Germline values: CDR1 MDHEN, CDR2 SYDVKM. This CDR3 has 15 amino acids. J was trimmed by 7 bases and V by 3 bases; bases with no gene match: 4. The CDR3 region is CASSFRDRGNSPLHF. CDR3 coding DNA: TGTGCCAGCAGTTTTCGAGACAGGGGGAATTCACCCCTCCACTTT.

The chain uses TRBV4-1 and TRBJ1-2; D unresolved. The CDR3 contains 15 residues. V was clipped by 0 bases and J by 4 bases, with 12 bases between them. The V gene's germline CDR1 is MGHRA and CDR2 YSYEKL. For the CDR3, the DNA is TGCGCCAGCAGCCAAGATTCACAGATTATCTATGGCTACACCTTC. This sequence encodes CASSQDSQIIYGYTF.

The chain couples TRBV7-9 to TRBJ2-2; 8 positions agree with TRBD1. J gave up 1 base and V 1 base, and 2 bases lay outside the gene matches. Germline loops: CDR1 SEHNR, CDR2 FQNEAQ (reference sequence). This CDR3 has 16 amino acids. This CDR3 reads CASSLVGTGNTGELFF. CDR3 sequence (DNA): TGTGCCAGCAGCTTAGTCGGGACAGGGAACACCGGGGAGCTGTTTTTT.

CDR3 sequence (DNA): TGTGCCAGCAGCCAAGATGGGCAGACGAATCAGCCCCAGCATTTT. Translated, it gives CASSQDGQTNQPQHF. The rearrangement links TRBV4-2 to TRBJ1-5; D is ambiguous. V was trimmed by 0 bases and J by 4 bases, leaving 10 bases between them. The germline V gene encodes CDR1 LGHNA and CDR2 YNFKEQ. The CDR3 is made up of 15 amino acids.

Here the CDR3 DNA reads TGTGCCAGCAGGGGGAAGAGGACAGTGCAGGGAGTGGTCGAGCAGTACTTC. Translation: CASRGKRTVQGVVEQYF. The J gene is TRBJ2-7, the V gene TRBV9, with TRBD1 as a possible D gene (6 bases). Germline CDR1 is SGDLS and CDR2 is YYNGEE. Trimming left V 5 bases short and J 6 bases short, with 27 bases between. This CDR3 is built from 17 residues.

This clone has a single count. The gene calls are TRBV7-8 and TRBJ2-3; 11 bases match TRBD2. CDR1 is SGHVS, CDR2 FQNEAQ, per germline. The CDR3 consists of 16 residues. J gave up 0 bases and V 1 base, and 0 bases lay outside the gene matches. The chain's CDR3 is CASSLGTSGSTDTQYF. For the CDR3, the DNA is TGTGCCAGCAGCTTAGGGACTAGCGGGAGCACAGATACGCAGTATTTT.

This clone was found once. V gene TRBV6-5 combines with J gene TRBJ2-7; 9 nucleotides line up with TRBD1. V lost 5 bases to trimming and J lost 1 base; unmatched junction nucleotides: 6. Germline V CDR1 and CDR2: MNHEY, SVGAGI. The CDR3 has 15 amino acids. The CDR3 region has the DNA TGTGCCAGCAGTCCGGACAGGGGCCCTTCCTACGAGCAGTACTTC. This codes for CASSPDRGPSYEQYF.

This clone was observed a handful of times. The rearrangement joins TRBV30 to TRBJ2-1; TRBD2 matches 10 bases. CDR1 is GTSNPN, CDR2 SVGIG, per germline (reference sequence). V was pared by 0 bases and J by 9 bases, with 20 bases of the junction left unmatched. The CDR3 is 19 residues long. The CDR3 DNA is TGTGCCTGGAGTGTACTAGTGCTAGCGGGAGTCAATGAACAAGGTGAGCAGTTCTTC. It codes for CAWSVLVLAGVNEQGEQFF. Looking up the rest from reference TRBV30 and TRBJ2-1 gives the full variable domain: SQTIHQWPATLVQPVGSPLSLECTVEGTSNPNLYWYRQAAGRGLQLLFYSVGIGQISSEVPQNLSASRPQDRQFILSSKKLLLSDSGFYLCAWSVLVLAGVNEQGEQFFGPGTRLTVL.

The rearrangement links TRBV10-1 to TRBJ2-3; D gene unclear. V was pared by 3 bases and J by 0 bases, with 7 bases between. The CDR3 totals 14 residues. From germline, CDR1 is WNHNN and CDR2 SYGVQD (reference sequence). The CDR3 loop reads CASSDDGSTDTQYF. CDR3 in DNA: TGCGCCAGCAGTGATGACGGGAGCACAGATACGCAGTATTTT.

The rearrangement joins TRBV3-1 (or the pseudogene TRBV3-2) to TRBJ2-1; D might be TRBD2 (6 bases). The V and J ends lost 4 bases and 9 bases respectively, with 22 bases between them. There are 16 residues in the CDR3. CDR1 and CDR2 (germline): LGHDT, YNNKEL (reference sequence). CDR3 sequence: CASSPRAGGARGEQFF. The CDR3 DNA is TGTGCCAGCAGCCCGAGGGCAGGAGGGGCCCGGGGTGAGCAGTTCTTC.

The gene calls are TRBV6-5 and TRBJ2-3; 10 bases match TRBD2. With 5 bases clipped from V and 5 bases from J, the junction kept 7 bases outside the gene matches. This CDR3 has 15 amino acids. From germline, CDR1 is MNHEY and CDR2 SVGAGI. The CDR3 sequence: CASSTEREGGDTQYF. In DNA form, the CDR3 reads TGTGCCAGCAGTACCGAGCGGGAGGGCGGAGATACGCAGTATTTT.

The chain has TRBV20-1 and TRBJ2-1, with D possibly TRBD2 on 5 matching bases. Germline CDR1 reads DFQATT; CDR2 reads SNEGSKA (reference sequence). This CDR3 contains 13 residues. V dropped 3 bases and J dropped 8 bases, with 14 bases sitting between them. CDR3 amino acids: CSASKLEGDEQFF. CDR3 nucleotides: TGCAGTGCTAGTAAGCTAGAGGGCGATGAGCAGTTCTTC.

In its sample, this clone was seen a few times. This chain links TRBV3-1 (or the pseudogene TRBV3-2) with TRBJ1-5; no definite D call. The CDR3 loop spans 12 amino acids. V lost 4 bases and J 7 bases, leaving 8 bases between the germline ends. Looked up from germline, CDR1 is LGHDT and CDR2 is YNNKEL (reference sequence). DNA for the CDR3: TGTGCCAGCAGCCTAAGCGGGCAGCCCCAGCATTTT. Translation: CASSLSGQPQHF.

The chain is built from TRBV28 and TRBJ2-3; D uncertain. With 5 bases removed from V and 8 bases from J, the gap between germline ends came to 8 bases. This CDR3 comprises 11 residues. Looked up from germline, CDR1 is MDHEN and CDR2 is SYDVKM. As DNA, the CDR3 is TGTGCCAGCAGTATCGGGTTTACGCAGTATTTT. This sequence encodes CASSIGFTQYF. Full variable domain (remainder filled in from reference TRBV28 and TRBJ2-3): DVKVTQSSRYLVKRTGEKVFLECVQDMDHENMFWYRQDPGLGLRLIYFSYDVKMKEKGDIPEGYSVSREKKERFSLILESASTNQTSMYLCASSIGFTQYFGPGTRLTVL.

The rearrangement links TRBV30 to TRBJ2-7; weak D call: TRBD1 (6 bases). Germline loops: CDR1 GTSNPN, CDR2 SVGIG (reference sequence). Trimming took 4 bases from V and 2 from J, leaving 12 bases between them. The CDR3 covers 13 residues. The CDR3 loop reads CAWIRAGAYEQYF. The CDR3 nucleotides read TGTGCCTGGATTAGGGCAGGGGCCTACGAGCAGTACTTC.

The V gene is TRBV2, the J gene TRBJ2-7; 7 bases agree with TRBD1. CDR1 is SNHLY, CDR2 FYNNEI, per germline. V lost 6 bases to trimming and J lost 6 bases; unmatched junction nucleotides: 11. The CDR3 consists of 14 residues. The CDR3 loop reads CASSFPTGSGEQYF. The CDR3, as DNA: TGTGCCAGCAGCTTCCCGACAGGGAGTGGCGAGCAGTACTTC.

V and J are TRBV28 and TRBJ2-2; a weak D match, TRBD1 (6 bases). V was cut by 3 bases and J by 3 bases, with 11 bases left in between. Per the germline V gene, CDR1 is MDHEN and CDR2 is SYDVKM. The CDR3 loop spans 15 amino acids. CDR3: CASSFTTGYTGELFF. CDR3 DNA: TGTGCCAGCAGTTTTACAACAGGGTACACCGGGGAGCTGTTTTTT. Full variable domain (rest looked up from reference TRBV28 and TRBJ2-2): DVKVTQSSRYLVKRTGEKVFLECVQDMDHENMFWYRQDPGLGLRLIYFSYDVKMKEKGDIPEGYSVSREKKERFSLILESASTNQTSMYLCASSFTTGYTGELFFGEGSRLTVL.

V and J are TRBV24-1 and TRBJ2-2; 7 positions match TRBD1. The CDR3 spans 15 residues. Germline lookup yields CDR1 KGHDR and CDR2 SFDVKD. V was clipped by 7 bases and J by 2 bases; unmatched bases: 6. The CDR3: CATSRTGINTGELFF. The CDR3 bases are TGTGCCACCAGCCGGACAGGAATTAACACCGGGGAGCTGTTTTTT.

This clone was detected only once. The chain carries TRBV4-2 and TRBJ1-5; tentatively, D is TRBD1 (6 bases). The CDR3 totals 20 residues. Germline values: CDR1 LGHNA, CDR2 YNFKEQ. V was trimmed by 1 base and J by 0 bases, leaving 22 bases between them. The CDR3 DNA reads TGTGCCAGCAGCCAAGTGGATTCAGGGGACGCGCTTTATAGCAATCAGCCCCAGCATTTT. Protein: CASSQVDSGDALYSNQPQHF.